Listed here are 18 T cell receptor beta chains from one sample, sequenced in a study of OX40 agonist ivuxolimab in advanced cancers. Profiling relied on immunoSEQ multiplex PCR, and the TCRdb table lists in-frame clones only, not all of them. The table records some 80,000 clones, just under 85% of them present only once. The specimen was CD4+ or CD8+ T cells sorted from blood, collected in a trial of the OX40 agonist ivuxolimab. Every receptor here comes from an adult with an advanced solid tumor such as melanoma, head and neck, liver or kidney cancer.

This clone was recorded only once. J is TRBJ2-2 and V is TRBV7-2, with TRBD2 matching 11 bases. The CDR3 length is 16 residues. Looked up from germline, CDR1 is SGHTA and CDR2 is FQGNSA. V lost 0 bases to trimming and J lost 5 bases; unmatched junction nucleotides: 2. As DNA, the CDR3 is TGTGCCAGCAGCTTAGCGGGACTAGCGGATACCGGGGAGCTGTTTTTT. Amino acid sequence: CASSLAGLADTGELFF.

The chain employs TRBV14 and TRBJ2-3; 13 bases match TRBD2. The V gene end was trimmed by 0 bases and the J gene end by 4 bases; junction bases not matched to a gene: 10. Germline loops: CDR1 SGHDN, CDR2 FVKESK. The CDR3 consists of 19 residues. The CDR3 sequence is CASSQDRMTSGGKPDTQYF. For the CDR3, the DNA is TGTGCCAGCAGCCAAGATAGAATGACTAGCGGGGGGAAACCAGATACGCAGTATTTT.

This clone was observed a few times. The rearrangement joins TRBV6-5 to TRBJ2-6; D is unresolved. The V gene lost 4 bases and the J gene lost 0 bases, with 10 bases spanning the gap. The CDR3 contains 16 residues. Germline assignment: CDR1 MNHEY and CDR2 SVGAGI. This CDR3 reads CASSSVLYSGANVLTF. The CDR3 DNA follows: TGTGCCAGCAGTTCCGTCCTCTACTCTGGGGCCAACGTCCTGACTTTC.

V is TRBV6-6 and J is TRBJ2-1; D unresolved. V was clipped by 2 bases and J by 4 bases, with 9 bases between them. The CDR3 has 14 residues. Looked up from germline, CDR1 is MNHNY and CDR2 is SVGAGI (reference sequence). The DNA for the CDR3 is TGTGCCAGCAGTTACCGAGCCGAATACAATGAGCAGTTCTTC. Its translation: CASSYRAEYNEQFF.

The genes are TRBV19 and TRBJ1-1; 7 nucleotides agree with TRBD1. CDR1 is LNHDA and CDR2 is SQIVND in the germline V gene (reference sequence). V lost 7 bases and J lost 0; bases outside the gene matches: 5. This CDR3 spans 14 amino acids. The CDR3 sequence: CASNHRGMNTEAFF. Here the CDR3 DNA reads TGTGCCAGTAATCACAGGGGCATGAACACTGAAGCTTTCTTT.

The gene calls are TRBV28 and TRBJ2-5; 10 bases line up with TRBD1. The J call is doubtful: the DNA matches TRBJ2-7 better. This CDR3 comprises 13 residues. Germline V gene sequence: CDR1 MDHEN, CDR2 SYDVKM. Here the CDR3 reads CASSLGTGDEQYF. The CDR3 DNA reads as TGTGCCAGCAGTTTAGGGACAGGGGACGAGCAGTACTTC.

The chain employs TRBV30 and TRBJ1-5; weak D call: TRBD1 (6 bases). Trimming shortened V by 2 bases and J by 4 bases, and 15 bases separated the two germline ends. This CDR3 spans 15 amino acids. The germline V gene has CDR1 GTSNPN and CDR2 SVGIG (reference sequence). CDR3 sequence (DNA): TGTGCCTGGAGTCCCCGGACAGTTACTAATCAGCCCCAGCATTTT. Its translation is CAWSPRTVTNQPQHF. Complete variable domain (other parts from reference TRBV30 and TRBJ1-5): SQTIHQWPATLVQPVGSPLSLECTVEGTSNPNLYWYRQAAGRGLQLLFYSVGIGQISSEVPQNLSASRPQDRQFILSSKKLLLSDSGFYLCAWSPRTVTNQPQHFGDGTRLSIL.

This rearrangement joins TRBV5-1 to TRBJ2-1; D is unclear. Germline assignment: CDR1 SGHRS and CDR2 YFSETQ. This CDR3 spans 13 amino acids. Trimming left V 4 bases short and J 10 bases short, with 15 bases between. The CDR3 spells CASSQRPDAEQFF. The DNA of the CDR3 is TGCGCCAGCAGCCAGAGACCAGACGCGGAGCAGTTCTTC. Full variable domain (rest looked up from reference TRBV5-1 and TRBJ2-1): KAGVTQTPRYLIKTRGQQVTLSCSPISGHRSVSWYQQTPGQGLQFLFEYFSETQRNKGNFPGRFSGRQFSNSRSEMNVSTLELGDSALYLCASSQRPDAEQFFGPGTRLTVL.

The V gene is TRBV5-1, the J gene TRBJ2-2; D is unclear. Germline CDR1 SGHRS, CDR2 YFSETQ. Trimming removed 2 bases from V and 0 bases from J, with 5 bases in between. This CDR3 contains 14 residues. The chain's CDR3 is CASSFETNTGELFF. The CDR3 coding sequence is TGCGCCAGCAGCTTTGAGACGAACACCGGGGAGCTGTTTTTT.

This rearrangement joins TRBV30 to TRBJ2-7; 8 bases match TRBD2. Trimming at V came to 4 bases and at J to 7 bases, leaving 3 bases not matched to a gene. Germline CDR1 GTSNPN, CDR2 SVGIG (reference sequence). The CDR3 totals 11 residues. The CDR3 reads CAWTRGGEQYF. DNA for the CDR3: TGTGCCTGGACCCGGGGGGGTGAGCAGTACTTC.

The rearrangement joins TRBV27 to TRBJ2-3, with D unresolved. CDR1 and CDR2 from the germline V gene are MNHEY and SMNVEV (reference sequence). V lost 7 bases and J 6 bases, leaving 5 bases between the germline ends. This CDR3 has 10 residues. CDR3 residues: CASISDTQYF. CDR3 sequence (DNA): TGTGCCAGCATATCGGATACGCAGTATTTT.

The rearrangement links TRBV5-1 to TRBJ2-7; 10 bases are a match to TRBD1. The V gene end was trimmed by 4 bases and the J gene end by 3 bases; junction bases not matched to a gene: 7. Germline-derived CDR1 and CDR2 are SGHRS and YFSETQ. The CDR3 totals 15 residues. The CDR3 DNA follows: TGCGCCAGCAGCCTCGGAGGGACAGGGGACTACGAGCAGTACTTC. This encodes CASSLGGTGDYEQYF.

CDR3 in DNA: TGTGCCATCAGTGAGTCTGGCTACGAGCAGTACTTC. This codes for CAISESGYEQYF. The gene calls are TRBV10-3 and TRBJ2-7; D unclear. CDR1 ENHRY and CDR2 SYGVKD come from the germline V gene. This CDR3 comprises 12 residues. V lost 0 bases to trimming and J lost 3 bases, with 3 bases between them.

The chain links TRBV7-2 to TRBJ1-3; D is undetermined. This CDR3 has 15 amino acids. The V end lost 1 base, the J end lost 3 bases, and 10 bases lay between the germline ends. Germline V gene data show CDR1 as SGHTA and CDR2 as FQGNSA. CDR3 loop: CASSLERGFGNTIYF. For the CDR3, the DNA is TGTGCCAGCAGCTTAGAACGAGGATTTGGAAACACCATATATTTT.

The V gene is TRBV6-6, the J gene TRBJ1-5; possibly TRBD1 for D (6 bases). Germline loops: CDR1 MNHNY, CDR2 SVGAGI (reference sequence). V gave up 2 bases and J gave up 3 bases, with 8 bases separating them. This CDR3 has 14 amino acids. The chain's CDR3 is CASSYRTDNQPQHF. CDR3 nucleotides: TGTGCCAGCAGTTACCGGACAGACAATCAGCCCCAGCATTTT.

The CDR3 sequence: CASSLGIGLAGGQYEQYF. In DNA form, the CDR3 reads TGCGCCAGCAGCTTGGGGATTGGACTAGCGGGAGGGCAATACGAGCAGTACTTC. The genes are TRBV5-1 and TRBJ2-7; TRBD2 aligns across 15 bases. The trim removed 0 bases at V and 4 bases at J, leaving 8 bases unmatched. This CDR3 comprises 18 residues. Germline CDR1 and CDR2: SGHRS and YFSETQ. Complete variable domain (other parts from reference TRBV5-1 and TRBJ2-7): KAGVTQTPRYLIKTRGQQVTLSCSPISGHRSVSWYQQTPGQGLQFLFEYFSETQRNKGNFPGRFSGRQFSNSRSEMNVSTLELGDSALYLCASSLGIGLAGGQYEQYFGPGTRLTVT.

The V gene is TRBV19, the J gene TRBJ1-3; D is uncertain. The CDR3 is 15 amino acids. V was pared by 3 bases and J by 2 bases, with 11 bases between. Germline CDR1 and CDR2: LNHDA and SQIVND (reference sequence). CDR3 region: CASSILTLTGNTIYF. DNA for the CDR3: TGTGCCAGTAGTATTTTGACATTAACTGGAAACACCATATATTTT.

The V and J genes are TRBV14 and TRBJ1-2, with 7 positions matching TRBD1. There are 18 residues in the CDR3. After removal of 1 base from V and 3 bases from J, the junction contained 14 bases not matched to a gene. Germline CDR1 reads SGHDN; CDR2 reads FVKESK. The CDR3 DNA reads TGTGCCAGCAGCCAAGCGGGACAGATGGAGGGTCTTGACTATGGCTACACCTTC. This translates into CASSQAGQMEGLDYGYTF.